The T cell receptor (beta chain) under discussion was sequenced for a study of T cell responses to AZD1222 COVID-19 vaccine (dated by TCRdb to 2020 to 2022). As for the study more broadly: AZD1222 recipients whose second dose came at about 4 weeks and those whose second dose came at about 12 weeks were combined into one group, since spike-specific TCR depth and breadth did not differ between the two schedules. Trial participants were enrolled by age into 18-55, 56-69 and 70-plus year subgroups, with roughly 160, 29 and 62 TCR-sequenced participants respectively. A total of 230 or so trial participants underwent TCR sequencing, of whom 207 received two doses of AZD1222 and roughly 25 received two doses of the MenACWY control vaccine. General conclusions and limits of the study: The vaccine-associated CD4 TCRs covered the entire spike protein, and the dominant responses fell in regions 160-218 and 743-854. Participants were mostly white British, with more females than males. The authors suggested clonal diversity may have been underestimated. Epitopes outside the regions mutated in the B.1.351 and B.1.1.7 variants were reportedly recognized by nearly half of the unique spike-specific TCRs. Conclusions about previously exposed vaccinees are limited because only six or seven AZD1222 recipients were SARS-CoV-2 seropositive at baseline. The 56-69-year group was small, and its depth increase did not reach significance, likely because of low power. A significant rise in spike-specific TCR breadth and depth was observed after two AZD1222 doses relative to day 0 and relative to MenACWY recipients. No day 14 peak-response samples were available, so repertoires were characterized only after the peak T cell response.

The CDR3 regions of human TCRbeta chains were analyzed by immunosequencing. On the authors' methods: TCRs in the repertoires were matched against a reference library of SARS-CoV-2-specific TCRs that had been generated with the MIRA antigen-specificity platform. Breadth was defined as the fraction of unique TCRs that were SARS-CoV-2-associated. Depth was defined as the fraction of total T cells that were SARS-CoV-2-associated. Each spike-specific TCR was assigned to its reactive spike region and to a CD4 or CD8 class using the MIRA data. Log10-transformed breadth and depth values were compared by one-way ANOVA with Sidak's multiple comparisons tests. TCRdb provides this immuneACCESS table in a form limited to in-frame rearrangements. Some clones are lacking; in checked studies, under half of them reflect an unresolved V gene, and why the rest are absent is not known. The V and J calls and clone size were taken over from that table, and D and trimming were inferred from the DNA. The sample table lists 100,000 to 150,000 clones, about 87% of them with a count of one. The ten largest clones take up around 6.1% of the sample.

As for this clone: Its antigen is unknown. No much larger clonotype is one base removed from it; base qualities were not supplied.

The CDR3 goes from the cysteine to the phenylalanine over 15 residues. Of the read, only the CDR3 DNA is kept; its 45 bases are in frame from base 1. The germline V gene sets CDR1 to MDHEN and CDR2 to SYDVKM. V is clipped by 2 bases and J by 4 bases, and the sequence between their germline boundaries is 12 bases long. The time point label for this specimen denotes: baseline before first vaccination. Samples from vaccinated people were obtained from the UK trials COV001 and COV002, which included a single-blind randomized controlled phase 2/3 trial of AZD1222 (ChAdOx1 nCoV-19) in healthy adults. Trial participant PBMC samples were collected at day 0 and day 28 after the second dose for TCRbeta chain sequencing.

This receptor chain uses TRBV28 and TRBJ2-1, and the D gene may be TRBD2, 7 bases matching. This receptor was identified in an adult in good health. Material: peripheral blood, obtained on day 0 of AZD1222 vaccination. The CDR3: CASSLEGGRYNEQFF. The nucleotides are TGTGCCAGCAGTTTAGAGGGGGGGCGGTACAATGAGCAGTTCTTC.